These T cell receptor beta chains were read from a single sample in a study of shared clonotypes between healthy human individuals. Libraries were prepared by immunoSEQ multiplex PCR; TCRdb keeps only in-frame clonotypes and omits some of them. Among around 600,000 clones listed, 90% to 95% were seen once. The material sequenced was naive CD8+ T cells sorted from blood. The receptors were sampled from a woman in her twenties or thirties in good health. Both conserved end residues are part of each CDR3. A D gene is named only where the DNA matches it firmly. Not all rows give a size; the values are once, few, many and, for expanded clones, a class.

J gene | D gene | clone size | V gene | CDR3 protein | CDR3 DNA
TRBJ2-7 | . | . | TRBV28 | CASSPPNRAYEQYF | TGTGCCAGCAGCCCCCCCAACAGGGCCTACGAGCAGTACTTC
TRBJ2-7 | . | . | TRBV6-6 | CASSYGSRYEQYF | TGTGCCAGCAGTTACGGGAGTCGGTACGAGCAGTACTTC
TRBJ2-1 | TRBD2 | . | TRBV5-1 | CASRGLGGWASGSKRAFYNEQFF | TGCGCCAGCAGAGGGTTAGGAGGTTGGGCTAGCGGGAGCAAGCGCGCATTCTACAATGAGCAGTTCTTC
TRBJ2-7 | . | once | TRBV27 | CASSSTPSYEQYF | TGTGCCAGCAGTTCCACTCCTTCCTACGAGCAGTACTTC
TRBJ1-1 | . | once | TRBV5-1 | CASRVGDTEAFF | TGCGCCAGCAGGGTAGGGGACACTGAAGCTTTCTTT
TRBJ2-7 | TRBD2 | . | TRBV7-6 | CASSLAGTSFVDEQYF | TGTGCCAGCAGCTTAGCCGGGACTAGCTTTGTCGACGAGCAGTACTTC
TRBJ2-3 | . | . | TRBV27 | CASSPYGSTDTQYF | TGTGCCAGCAGTCCATACGGCTCCACAGATACGCAGTATTTT
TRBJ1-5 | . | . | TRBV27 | CASSRTDSNQPQHF | TGTGCCAGCAGCAGGACAGATAGCAATCAGCCCCAGCATTTT
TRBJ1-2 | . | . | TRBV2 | CASSNPLGGTYGYTF | TGTGCCAGCAGTAACCCCCTGGGGGGGACCTATGGCTACACCTTC
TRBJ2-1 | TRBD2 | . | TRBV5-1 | CASSLGTSGSFDEQFF | TGCGCCAGCAGCTTGGGGACTAGCGGGAGTTTCGATGAGCAGTTCTTC
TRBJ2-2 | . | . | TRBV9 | CASSVENTGELFF | TGTGCCAGCAGCGTAGAGAACACCGGGGAGCTGTTTTTT
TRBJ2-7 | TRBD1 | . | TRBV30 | CAWGTVYEQYF | TGTGCCTGGGGGACAGTCTACGAGCAGTACTTC
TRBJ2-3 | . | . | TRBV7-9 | CASSSTIYPHTQYF | TGTGCCAGCAGCTCTACCATTTACCCCCATACGCAGTATTTT
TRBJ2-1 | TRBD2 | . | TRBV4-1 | CASSRLAGRHEQFF | TGCGCCAGCAGCCGACTAGCGGGAAGACATGAGCAGTTCTTC
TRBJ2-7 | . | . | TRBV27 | CASSSTRNEQYF | TGTGCCAGCAGTTCAACCCGAAACGAGCAGTACTTC
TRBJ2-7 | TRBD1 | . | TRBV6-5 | CASKTGSSYEQYF | TGTGCCAGTAAGACAGGGAGCTCCTACGAGCAGTACTTC
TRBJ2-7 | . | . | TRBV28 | CASSLTRGPEQYF | TGTGCCAGCAGTCTCACCCGGGGGCCGGAGCAGTACTTC
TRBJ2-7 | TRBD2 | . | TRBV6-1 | CASSEGLAGVYEQYF | TGTGCCAGCAGTGAGGGACTAGCGGGAGTGTACGAGCAGTACTTC
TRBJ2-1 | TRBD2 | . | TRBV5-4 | CASSIPPSGSSNEQFF | TGTGCCAGCAGCATTCCCCCTAGCGGGAGTAGCAATGAGCAGTTCTTC
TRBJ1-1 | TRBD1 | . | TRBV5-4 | CASSGQGEAFF | TGTGCCAGCAGCGGACAGGGTGAAGCTTTCTTT
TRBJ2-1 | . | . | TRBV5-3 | CARSERYLNEQFF | TGTGCCAGAAGCGAAAGGTACCTGAATGAGCAGTTCTTC
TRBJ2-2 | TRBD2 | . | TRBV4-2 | CASSPSYTGGWTGELFF | TGTGCCAGCAGCCCATCTTATACGGGAGGATGGACCGGGGAGCTGTTTTTT
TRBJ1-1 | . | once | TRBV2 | CASSAAGSGTEAFF | TGTGCCAGCAGTGCGGCAGGGTCGGGCACTGAAGCTTTCTTT
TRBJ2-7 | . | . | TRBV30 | CAWRGPGNYEQYF | TGTGCCTGGAGGGGACCGGGAAACTACGAGCAGTACTTC
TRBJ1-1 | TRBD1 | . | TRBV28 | CASSSTGSEAFF | TGTGCCAGCAGTTCGACAGGGTCTGAAGCTTTCTTT
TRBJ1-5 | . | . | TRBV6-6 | CASSYPSEPQHF | TGTGCCAGCAGTTACCCAAGTGAGCCCCAGCATTTT
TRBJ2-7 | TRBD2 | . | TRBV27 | CAISSGSDPYEQYF | TGTGCCATAAGCAGCGGGAGTGACCCCTACGAGCAGTACTTC
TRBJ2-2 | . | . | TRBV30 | CACIYGTNTGELFF | TGTGCCTGCATTTACGGGACCAACACCGGGGAGCTGTTTTTT
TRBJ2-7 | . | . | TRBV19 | CASNRESETYEQYF | TGTGCCAGTAATCGGGAGTCCGAGACCTACGAGCAGTACTTC
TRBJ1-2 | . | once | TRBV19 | CASRAGSYGYTF | TGTGCCAGTAGGGCCGGGAGCTATGGCTACACCTTC
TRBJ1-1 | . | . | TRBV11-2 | CASSLEAAGNTEAFF | TGTGCCAGCAGCTTAGAAGCGGCAGGGAACACTGAAGCTTTCTTT
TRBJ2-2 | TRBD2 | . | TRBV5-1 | CASSSQTSGKAGELFF | TGCGCCAGCAGCTCCCAGACTAGCGGGAAGGCCGGGGAGCTGTTTTTT